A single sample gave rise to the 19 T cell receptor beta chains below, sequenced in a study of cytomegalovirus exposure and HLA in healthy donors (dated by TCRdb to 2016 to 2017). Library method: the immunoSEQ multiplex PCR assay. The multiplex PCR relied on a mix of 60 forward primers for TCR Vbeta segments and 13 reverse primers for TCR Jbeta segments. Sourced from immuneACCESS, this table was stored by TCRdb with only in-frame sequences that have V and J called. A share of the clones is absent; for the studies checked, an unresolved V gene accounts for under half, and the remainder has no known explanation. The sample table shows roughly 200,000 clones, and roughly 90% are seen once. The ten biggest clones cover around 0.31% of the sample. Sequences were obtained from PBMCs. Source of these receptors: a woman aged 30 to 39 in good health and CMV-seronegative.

CDR3 in DNA: TGTGCCATCAGCGCTAGCGGGGTTGATGAGCAGTTCTTC. Amino acid sequence: CAISASGVDEQFF. V gene TRBV10-3 combines with J gene TRBJ2-1; 9 nucleotides agree with TRBD2. This CDR3 is 13 amino acids long. Trimming removed 6 bases from V and 8 bases from J; junction bases left unmatched: 5. Germline V gene sequence: CDR1 ENHRY, CDR2 SYGVKD.

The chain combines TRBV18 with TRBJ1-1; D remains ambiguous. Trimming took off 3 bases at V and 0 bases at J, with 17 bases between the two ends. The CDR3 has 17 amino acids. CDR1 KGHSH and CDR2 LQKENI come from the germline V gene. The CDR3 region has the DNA TGTGCCAGCTCACCGCCAAACGATTATACTTTGAACACTGAAGCTTTCTTT. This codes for CASSPPNDYTLNTEAFF.

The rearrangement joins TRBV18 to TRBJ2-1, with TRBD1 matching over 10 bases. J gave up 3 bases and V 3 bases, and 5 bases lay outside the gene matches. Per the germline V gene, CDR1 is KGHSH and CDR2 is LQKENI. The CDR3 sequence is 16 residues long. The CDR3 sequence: CASSPRQGASYNEQFF. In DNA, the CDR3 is TGTGCCAGCTCACCCAGACAGGGGGCTAGCTACAATGAGCAGTTCTTC.

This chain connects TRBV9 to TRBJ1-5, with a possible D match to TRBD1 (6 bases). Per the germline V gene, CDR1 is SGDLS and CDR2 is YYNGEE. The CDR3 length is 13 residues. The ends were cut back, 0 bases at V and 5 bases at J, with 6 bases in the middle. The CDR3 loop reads CASSVDRDQPQHF. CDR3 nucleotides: TGTGCCAGCAGCGTAGACAGGGATCAGCCCCAGCATTTT. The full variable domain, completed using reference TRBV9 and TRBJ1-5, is DSGVTQTPKHLITATGQRVTLRCSPRSGDLSVYWYQQSLDQGLQFLIQYYNGEERAKGNILERFSAQQFPDLHSELNLSSLELGDSALYFCASSVDRDQPQHFGDGTRLSIL.

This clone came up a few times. CDR3 coding DNA: TGTGCCAGCAGCCTCCGGGGGGCAAACTATGGCTACACCTTC. Translating it yields CASSLRGANYGYTF. The chain combines TRBV6-5 with TRBJ1-2; a possible D gene is TRBD1 (6 bases). The V gene's germline CDR1 is MNHEY and CDR2 SVGAGI. The CDR3 runs 14 residues. V lost 6 bases and J lost 2, with 13 bases in between.

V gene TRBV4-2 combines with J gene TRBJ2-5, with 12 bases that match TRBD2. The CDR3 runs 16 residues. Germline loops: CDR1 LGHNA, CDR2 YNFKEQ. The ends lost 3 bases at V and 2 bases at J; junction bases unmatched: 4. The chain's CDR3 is CASSQVLAGGQETQYF. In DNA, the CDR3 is TGTGCCAGCAGCCAGGTACTAGCGGGAGGTCAAGAGACCCAGTACTTC.

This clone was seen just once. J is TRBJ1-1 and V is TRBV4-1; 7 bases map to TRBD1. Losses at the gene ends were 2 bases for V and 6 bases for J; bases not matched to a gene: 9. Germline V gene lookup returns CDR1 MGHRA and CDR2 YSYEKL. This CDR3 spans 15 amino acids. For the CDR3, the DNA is TGCGCCAGCAGCCAATTTCCTACAGGGGACGCTGAAGCTTTCTTT. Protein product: CASSQFPTGDAEAFF.

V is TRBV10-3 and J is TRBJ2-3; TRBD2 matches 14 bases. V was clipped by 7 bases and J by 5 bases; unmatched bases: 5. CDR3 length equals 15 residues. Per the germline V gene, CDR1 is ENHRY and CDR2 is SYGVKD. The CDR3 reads CAIKGLAGGEDTQYF. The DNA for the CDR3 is TGTGCCATCAAAGGACTAGCGGGAGGTGAAGATACGCAGTATTTT.

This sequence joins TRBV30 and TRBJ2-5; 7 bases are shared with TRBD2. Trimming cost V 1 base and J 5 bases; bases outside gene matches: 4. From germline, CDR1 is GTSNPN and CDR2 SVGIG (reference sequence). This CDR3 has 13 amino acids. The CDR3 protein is CAWSGGEGETQYF. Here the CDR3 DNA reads TGTGCCTGGAGTGGAGGGGAGGGGGAGACCCAGTACTTC. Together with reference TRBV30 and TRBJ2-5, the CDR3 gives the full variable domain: SQTIHQWPATLVQPVGSPLSLECTVEGTSNPNLYWYRQAAGRGLQLLFYSVGIGQISSEVPQNLSASRPQDRQFILSSKKLLLSDSGFYLCAWSGGEGETQYFGPGTRLLVL.

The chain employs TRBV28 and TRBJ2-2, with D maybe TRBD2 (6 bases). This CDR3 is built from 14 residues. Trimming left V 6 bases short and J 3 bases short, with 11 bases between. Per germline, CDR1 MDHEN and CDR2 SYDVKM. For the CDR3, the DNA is TGTGCCAGCAGACGGGACTTCTACACCGGGGAGCTGTTTTTT. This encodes CASRRDFYTGELFF. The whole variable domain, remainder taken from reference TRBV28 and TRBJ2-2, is DVKVTQSSRYLVKRTGEKVFLECVQDMDHENMFWYRQDPGLGLRLIYFSYDVKMKEKGDIPEGYSVSREKKERFSLILESASTNQTSMYLCASRRDFYTGELFFGEGSRLTVL.

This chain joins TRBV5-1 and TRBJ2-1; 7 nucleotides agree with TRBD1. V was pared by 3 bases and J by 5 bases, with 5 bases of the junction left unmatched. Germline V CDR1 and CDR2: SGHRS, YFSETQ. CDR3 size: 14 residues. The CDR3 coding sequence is TGCGCCAGCAGCTCCCGGACAGGAGACAATGAGCAGTTCTTC. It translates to CASSSRTGDNEQFF.

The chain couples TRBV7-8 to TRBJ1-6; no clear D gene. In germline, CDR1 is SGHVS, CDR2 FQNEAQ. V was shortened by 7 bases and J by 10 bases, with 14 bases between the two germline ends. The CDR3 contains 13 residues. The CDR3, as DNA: TGTGCCAGCACCTTGACCTCGGAGTCACCCCTCCACTTT. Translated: CASTLTSESPLHF.

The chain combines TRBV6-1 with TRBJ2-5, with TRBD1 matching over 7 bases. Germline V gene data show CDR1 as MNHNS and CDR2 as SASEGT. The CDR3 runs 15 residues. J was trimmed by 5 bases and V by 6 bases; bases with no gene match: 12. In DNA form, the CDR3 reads TGTGCCAGCAGAAGACAGGGCATAATCTATGAGACCCAGTACTTC. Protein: CASRRQGIIYETQYF.

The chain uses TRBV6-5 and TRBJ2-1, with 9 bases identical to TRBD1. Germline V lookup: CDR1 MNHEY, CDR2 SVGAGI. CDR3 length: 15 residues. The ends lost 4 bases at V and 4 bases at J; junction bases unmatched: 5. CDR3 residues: CASSSRDRAYNEQFF. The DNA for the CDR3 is TGTGCCAGCAGTTCCCGGGACAGGGCTTACAATGAGCAGTTCTTC.

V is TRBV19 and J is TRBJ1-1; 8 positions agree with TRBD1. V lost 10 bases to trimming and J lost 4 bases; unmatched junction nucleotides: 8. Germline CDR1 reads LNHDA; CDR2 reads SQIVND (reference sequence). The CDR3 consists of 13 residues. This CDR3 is CATATGAGTEAFF. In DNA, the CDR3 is TGTGCCACCGCGACAGGGGCCGGCACTGAAGCTTTCTTT.

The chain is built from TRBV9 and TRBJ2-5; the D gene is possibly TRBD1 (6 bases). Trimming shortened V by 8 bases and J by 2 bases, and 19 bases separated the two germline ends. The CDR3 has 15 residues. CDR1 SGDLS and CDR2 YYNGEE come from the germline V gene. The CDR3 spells CASCVGQGPQETQYF. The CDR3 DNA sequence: TGTGCCAGTTGCGTTGGGCAGGGGCCACAAGAGACCCAGTACTTC.

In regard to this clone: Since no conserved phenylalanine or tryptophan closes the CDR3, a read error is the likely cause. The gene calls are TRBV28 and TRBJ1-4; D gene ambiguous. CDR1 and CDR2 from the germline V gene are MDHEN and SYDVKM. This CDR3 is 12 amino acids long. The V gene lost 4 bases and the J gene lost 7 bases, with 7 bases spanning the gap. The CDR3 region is CASSSPTEKLFL. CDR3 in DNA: TGTGCCAGCAGTTCCCCTACTGAAAAACTGTTTCTT.

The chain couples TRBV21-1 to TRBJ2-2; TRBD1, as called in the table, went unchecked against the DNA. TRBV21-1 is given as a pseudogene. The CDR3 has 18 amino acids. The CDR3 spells CASSKRRPRGRVTGELFF. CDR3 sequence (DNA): TGTGCCAGCAGCAAGCGACGTCCCAGGGGGCGCGTCACCGGGGAGCTGTTTTTT.

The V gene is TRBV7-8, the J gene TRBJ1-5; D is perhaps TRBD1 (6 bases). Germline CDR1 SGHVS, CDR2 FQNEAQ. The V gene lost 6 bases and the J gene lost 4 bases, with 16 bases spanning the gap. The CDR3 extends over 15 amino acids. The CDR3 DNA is TGTGCCAGCAGTCTGAGAGGACAGAGAAATCAGCCCCAGCATTTT. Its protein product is CASSLRGQRNQPQHF.